This section outlines one T cell receptor beta chain sequence together with its context. The use of a sample-barcoded 5' primer and a J-beta primer mix characterized a second PCR of 7 to 11 cycles. TCRdb re-derived calls from the 5' RACE reads in MiXCR, one entry per CDR3 protein. The sample holds approximately 850,000 distinct CDR3 sequences, nearly 60% seen once. The source of the sample is a study of blood T cells in healthy people across ages. The CDR3 contains 14 residues. Unmatched junction bases numbered 6, after V lost 3 bases and J lost 7 bases. From germline, CDR1 is SGHTA and CDR2 FQGNSA. This TCR derives from a man aged 25 to 45 in good health. Sequencing used blood. The chain carries TRBV7-2 and TRBJ2-1, with 7 bases matching TRBD2. Written as DNA, the CDR3 is TGTGCCAGCAGCTTCGAAGCGGGATGGAATGAGCAGTTCTTC. It specifies CASSFEAGWNEQFF.